This TCR beta chain stems from a study of T cell clusters in autoimmune cytopenias. Each sample's input was around 250 ng genomic DNA, 30,000 to 45,000 genome equivalents. Germline lookup yields CDR1 SGHDT and CDR2 YYEEEE. The CDR3 sequence is 16 residues long. Multiplex touch-down PCR amplified TRB using TRB-A and TRB-B pools in one tube. Using the multiplex PCR reads, TCRdb records one entry per CDR3 protein without DNA. This table lists approximately 11,000 distinct CDR3 sequences. The same sample was also used in a study of T cell repertoires in aging, cancer and after chemotherapy.

The V call is TRBV5-6, the J call TRBJ2-2. Material: peripheral blood. The receptor was isolated from a human donor in good health. Here the CDR3 reads CASSLERWFDTGELFF.